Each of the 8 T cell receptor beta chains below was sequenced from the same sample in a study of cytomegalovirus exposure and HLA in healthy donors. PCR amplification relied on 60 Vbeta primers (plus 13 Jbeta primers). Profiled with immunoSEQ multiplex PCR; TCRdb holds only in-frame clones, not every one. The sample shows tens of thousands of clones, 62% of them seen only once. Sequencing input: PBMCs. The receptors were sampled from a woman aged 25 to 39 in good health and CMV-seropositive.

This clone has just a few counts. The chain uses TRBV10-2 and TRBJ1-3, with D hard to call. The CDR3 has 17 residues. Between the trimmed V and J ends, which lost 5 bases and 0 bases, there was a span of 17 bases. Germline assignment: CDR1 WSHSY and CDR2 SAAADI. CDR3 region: CASSSTGGYLSGNTIYF. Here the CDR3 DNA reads TGCGCCAGCAGTTCCACGGGAGGCTACCTCTCTGGAAACACCATATATTTT.

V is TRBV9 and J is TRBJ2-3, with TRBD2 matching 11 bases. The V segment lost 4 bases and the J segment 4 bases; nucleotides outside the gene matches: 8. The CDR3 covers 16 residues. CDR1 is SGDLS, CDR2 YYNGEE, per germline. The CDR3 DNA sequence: TGTGCCAGCAGCCTTGGACTAGCGGGTGATGCAGATACGCAGTATTTT. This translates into CASSLGLAGDADTQYF.

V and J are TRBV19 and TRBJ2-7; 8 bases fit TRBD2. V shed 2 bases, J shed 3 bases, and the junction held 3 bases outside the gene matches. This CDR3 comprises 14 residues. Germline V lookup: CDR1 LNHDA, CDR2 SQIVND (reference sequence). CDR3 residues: CASSISGGYYEQYF. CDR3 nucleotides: TGTGCCAGTAGTATAAGCGGGGGATACTACGAGCAGTACTTC. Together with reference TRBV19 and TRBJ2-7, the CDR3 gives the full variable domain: DGGITQSPKYLFRKEGQNVTLSCEQNLNHDAMYWYRQDPGQGLRLIYYSQIVNDFQKGDIAEGYSVSREKKESFPLTVTSAQKNPTAFYLCASSISGGYYEQYFGPGTRLTVT.

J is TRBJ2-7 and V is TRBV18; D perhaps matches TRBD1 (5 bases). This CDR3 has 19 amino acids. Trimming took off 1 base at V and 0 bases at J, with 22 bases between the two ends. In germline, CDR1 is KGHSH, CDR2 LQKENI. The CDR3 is CASSPLPPGDSHRSYEQYF. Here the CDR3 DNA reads TGTGCCAGCTCACCACTGCCTCCCGGAGACAGCCACCGCTCCTACGAGCAGTACTTC. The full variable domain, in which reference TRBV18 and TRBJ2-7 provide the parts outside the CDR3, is NAGVMQNPRHLVRRRGQEARLRCSPMKGHSHVYWYRQLPEEGLKFMVYLQKENIIDESGMPKERFSAEFPKEGPSILRIQQVVRGDSAAYFCASSPLPPGDSHRSYEQYFGPGTRLTVT.

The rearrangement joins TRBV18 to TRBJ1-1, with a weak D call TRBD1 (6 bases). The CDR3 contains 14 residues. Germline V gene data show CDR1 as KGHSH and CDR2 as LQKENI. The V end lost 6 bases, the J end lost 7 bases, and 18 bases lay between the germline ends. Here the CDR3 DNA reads TGTGCCAGCTCGCCCGGGACGTTCAGGGGTGAAGCTTTCTTT. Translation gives CASSPGTFRGEAFF.

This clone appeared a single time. The CDR3 sequence is CASSLVAGALQETQYF. The CDR3, as DNA: TGCGCCAGCAGCTTGGTTGCGGGGGCGCTTCAAGAGACCCAGTACTTC. The chain carries TRBV5-1 and TRBJ2-5, with D maybe TRBD2 (7 bases). V lost 0 bases and J 2 bases, leaving 14 bases between the germline ends. Germline V gives CDR1 SGHRS, CDR2 YFSETQ. The CDR3 extends over 16 amino acids.

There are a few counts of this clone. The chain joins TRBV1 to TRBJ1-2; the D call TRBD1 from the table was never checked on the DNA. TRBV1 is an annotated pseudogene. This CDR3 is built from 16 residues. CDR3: CTSSQEGTGGSYGYTF. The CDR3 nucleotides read TGCACCAGCAGCCAAGAGGGGACAGGGGGTTCCTATGGCTACACCTTC.

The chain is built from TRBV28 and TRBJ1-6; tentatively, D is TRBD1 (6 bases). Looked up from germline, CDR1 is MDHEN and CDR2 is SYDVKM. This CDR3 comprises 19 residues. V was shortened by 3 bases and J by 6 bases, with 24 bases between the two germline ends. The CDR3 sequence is CASSFSDRPYRAGNSPLHF. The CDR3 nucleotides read TGTGCCAGCAGTTTTTCCGACAGGCCTTACAGGGCGGGTAATTCACCCCTCCACTTT.